These T cell receptor beta chains were read from a single sample in a study of cytomegalovirus exposure and HLA in healthy donors. TCRdb's table, derived via immunoSEQ multiplex PCR, lists solely in-frame clones and lacks some. This sample has fewer than 200,000 clones; about four fifths occur once, and the top ten carry around 10%. The sample comprised PBMCs. Receptor source: a man aged 50-60 years in good health and CMV-seropositive. Both conserved end residues are part of each CDR3. A D gene is named only where the DNA matches it firmly. The size field is filled for only some rows; it gives once, few, many or a size class.

size	J	V	D	CDR3	DNA
NA	TRBJ2-6	TRBV9	NA	CASTTAGANVLTF	TGTGCCAGCACGACAGCTGGGGCCAACGTCCTGACTTTC
NA	TRBJ2-1	TRBV4-3	TRBD2	CASSLGLAARWEQFF	TGCGCCAGCAGCCTAGGACTAGCGGCCCGATGGGAGCAGTTCTTC
NA	TRBJ1-1	TRBV19	NA	CASSWVTGTTEAFF	TGTGCCAGTAGTTGGGTAACAGGGACCACTGAAGCTTTCTTT
NA	TRBJ2-2	TRBV11-2	NA	CASSIEAGELFF	TGTGCCAGCAGCATCGAGGCCGGGGAGCTGTTTTTT
NA	TRBJ2-3	TRBV9	TRBD2	CASSVLAGGTTDTQYF	TGTGCCAGCAGCGTGCTAGCGGGGGGGACCACAGATACGCAGTATTTT
NA	TRBJ2-4	TRBV7-3	NA	CASSLKASSAKNIQYF	TGTGCCAGCAGCTTAAAAGCCTCATCAGCCAAAAACATTCAGTACTTC
many	TRBJ1-4	TRBV19	NA	CASSPLGGGLFF	TGTGCCAGTAGCCCCCTAGGAGGAGGACTGTTTTTT
once	TRBJ2-7	TRBV19	TRBD2	CASSIGGLASYEQYF	TGTGCCAGTAGTATAGGGGGACTAGCAAGCTACGAGCAGTACTTC
few	TRBJ1-2	TRBV29-1	NA	CSVESYGGGYTF	TGCAGCGTTGAAAGCTACGGGGGGGGCTACACCTTC
NA	TRBJ2-5	TRBV19	TRBD1	CASSSPGTGEAETQYF	TGTGCCAGTAGTTCCCCCGGGACAGGGGAGGCGGAGACCCAGTACTTC
NA	TRBJ2-6	TRBV19	NA	CASMAGLPSSGANVLTF	TGTGCCAGTATGGCAGGGTTACCGAGCTCTGGGGCCAACGTCCTGACTTTC
NA	TRBJ1-2	TRBV30	TRBD1	CACETGGGGYTF	TGTGCCTGCGAGACAGGGGGCGGTGGCTACACCTTC
NA	TRBJ2-2	TRBV4-3	TRBD2	CASSQKPTSGNTGELFF	TGCGCCAGCAGCCAAAAACCGACTAGCGGGAACACCGGGGAGCTGTTTTTT
NA	TRBJ2-7	TRBV7-2	TRBD1	CASSTGQTYEQYF	TGTGCCAGCAGCACGGGACAGACGTACGAGCAGTACTTC
NA	TRBJ1-1	TRBV6-5	NA	CASSEVQETEAFF	TGTGCCAGCAGTGAAGTACAGGAGACTGAAGCTTTCTTT
NA	TRBJ1-1	TRBV7-2	NA	CASSFYRLAEAFF	TGTGCCAGCAGCTTTTATAGACTAGCTGAAGCTTTCTTT
NA	TRBJ2-5	TRBV9	TRBD2	CASSGPGTSGAETQYF	TGTGCCAGCAGCGGCCCCGGGACTAGCGGGGCAGAGACCCAGTACTTC
NA	TRBJ2-1	TRBV5-1	TRBD1	CASSYGQGSYNEQFF	TGCGCCAGCAGCTACGGACAGGGGTCCTACAATGAGCAGTTCTTC
NA	TRBJ2-1	TRBV7-2	NA	CASSLEGGRLYNEQFF	TGCGCCAGCAGCTTAGAGGGGGGGCGCCTATACAATGAGCAGTTCTTC
NA	TRBJ1-2	TRBV6-7	TRBD1	CASSYSNRVTGGDGYTF	TGTGCCAGCAGTTACTCGAACCGTGTGACAGGGGGCGATGGCTACACCTTC
NA	TRBJ2-7	TRBV11-3	TRBD1	CASSSSGTDREQYF	TGTGCCAGCAGCTCCTCCGGGACAGATCGGGAGCAGTACTTC
NA	TRBJ2-2	TRBV10-3	TRBD2	CAISETGLAGNTGELFF	TGTGCCATCAGTGAGACGGGACTAGCGGGGAACACCGGGGAGCTGTTTTTT
NA	TRBJ2-3	TRBV14	TRBD2	CASSLLAGGPTDTQYF	TGTGCCAGCAGCCTGCTAGCGGGAGGGCCCACAGATACGCAGTATTTT
NA	TRBJ1-5	TRBV30	NA	CACTTGNDQPQHF	TGTGCCTGCACTACAGGGAACGATCAGCCCCAGCATTTT
NA	TRBJ1-2	TRBV29-1	NA	CSVERGMDYGYTF	TGCAGCGTTGAGCGGGGTATGGACTATGGCTACACCTTC
once	TRBJ2-3	TRBV5-1	NA	CASSLGRGVREDTQYF	TGCGCCAGCAGCTTGGGCCGCGGGGTAAGAGAGGATACGCAGTATTTT
NA	TRBJ2-5	TRBV5-1	TRBD2	CASSLLTSGVQETQYF	TGCGCCAGCAGCTTGTTGACTAGCGGGGTCCAAGAGACCCAGTACTTC